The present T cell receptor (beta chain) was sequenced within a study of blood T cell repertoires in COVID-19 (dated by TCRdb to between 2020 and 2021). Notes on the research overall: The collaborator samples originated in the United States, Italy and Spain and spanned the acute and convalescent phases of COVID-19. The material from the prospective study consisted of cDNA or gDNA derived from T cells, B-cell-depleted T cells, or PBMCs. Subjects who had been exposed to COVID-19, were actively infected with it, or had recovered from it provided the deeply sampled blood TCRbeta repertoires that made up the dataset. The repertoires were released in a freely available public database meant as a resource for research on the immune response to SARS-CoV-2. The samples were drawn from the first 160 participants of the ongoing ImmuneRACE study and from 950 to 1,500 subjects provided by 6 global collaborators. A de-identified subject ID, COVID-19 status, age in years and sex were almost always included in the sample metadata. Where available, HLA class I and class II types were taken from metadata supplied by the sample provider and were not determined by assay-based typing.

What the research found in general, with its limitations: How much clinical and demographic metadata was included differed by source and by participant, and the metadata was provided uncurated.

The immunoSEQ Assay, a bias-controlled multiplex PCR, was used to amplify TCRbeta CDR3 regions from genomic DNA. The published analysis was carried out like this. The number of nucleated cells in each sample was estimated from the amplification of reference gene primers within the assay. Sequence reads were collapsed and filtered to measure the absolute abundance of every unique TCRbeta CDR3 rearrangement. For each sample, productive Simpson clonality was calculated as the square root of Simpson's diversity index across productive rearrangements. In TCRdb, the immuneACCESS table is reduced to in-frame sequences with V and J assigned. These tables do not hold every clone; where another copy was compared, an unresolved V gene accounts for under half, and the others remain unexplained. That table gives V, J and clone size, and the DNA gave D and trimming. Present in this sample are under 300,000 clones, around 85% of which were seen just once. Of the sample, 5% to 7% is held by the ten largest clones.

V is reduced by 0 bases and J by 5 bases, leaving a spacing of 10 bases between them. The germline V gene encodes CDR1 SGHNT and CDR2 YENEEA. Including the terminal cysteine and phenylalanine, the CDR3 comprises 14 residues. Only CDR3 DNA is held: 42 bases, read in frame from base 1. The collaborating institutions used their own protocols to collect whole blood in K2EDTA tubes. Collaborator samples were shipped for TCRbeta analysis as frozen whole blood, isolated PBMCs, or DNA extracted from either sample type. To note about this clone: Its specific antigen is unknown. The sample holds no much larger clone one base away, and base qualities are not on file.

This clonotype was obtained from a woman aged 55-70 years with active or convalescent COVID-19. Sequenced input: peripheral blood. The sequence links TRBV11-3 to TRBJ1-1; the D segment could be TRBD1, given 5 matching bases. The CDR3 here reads CASSLEGGKTEAFF. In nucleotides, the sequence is TGTGCCAGCAGCTTAGAGGGGGGGAAGACTGAAGCTTTCTTT. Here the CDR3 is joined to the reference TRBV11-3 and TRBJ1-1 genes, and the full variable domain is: EAGVVQSPRYKIIEKKQPVAFWCNPISGHNTLYWYLQNLGQGPELLIRYENEEAVDDSQLPKDRFSAERLKGVDSTLKIQPAELGDSAVYLCASSLEGGKTEAFFGQGTRLTVV.